This TCR beta chain emerged from a study of cytomegalovirus exposure and HLA in healthy donors. Study in general: Unique TCRs numbering about 85 million, obtained from HLA-typed donors, made up an early data release. Findings and caveats of the study: Analyses of presence/absence relied on an assumption of roughly uniform sequencing depth across donors.

This clone appeared a few times. Its antigen is unidentified. The CDR3 covers 15 residues. The V end lost 8 bases, the J end lost 1 base, and 17 bases lay between the germline ends. CDR1 is MGHDK, CDR2 SYGVNS, per germline. PCR was performed using 60 Vbeta and 13 Jbeta primers. TCRdb's copy holds only in-frame clones and misses some; the assay was immunoSEQ multiplex PCR. The sample records about 130,000 clones, over 70% being singletons. This chain links TRBV25-1 with TRBJ2-5; D unclear. The TCR originated in a man aged 25 to 40 in good health and CMV-seronegative. The sample consisted of PBMCs. Here the CDR3 DNA reads TGTGCCAGCCGGATCAACAGCAGGATCCAAGAGACCCAGTACTTC. Translation: CASRINSRIQETQYF.